This record looks at one TCR beta chain sequence and its context. The target antigen is unknown. The CDR3 sequence is 13 residues long. V gave up 4 bases and J gave up 1 base, with 5 bases separating them. Germline V lookup: CDR1 SGHDN, CDR2 FVKESK. CD8 cells regarded as naive lacked CD45RO, were positively chosen for CCR7, and omitted terminally differentiated effector memory CD45RA+ cells. Produced via immunoSEQ multiplex PCR; TCRdb's table is partial and in-frame only. This sample has around 600,000 clones, with approximately 95% found just once. The sample belongs to a study of shared clonotypes between healthy human individuals. Points from the study as a whole: Non-shared clonotypes were found to have lower generation probabilities than the clonotypes that were shared by all four of the sorted-subset donors.

The clonotype originates from a woman aged 30 to 39 in good health. The chain employs TRBV14 and TRBJ2-1, with no clear D. Sequenced input: naive CD8+ T cells sorted from blood. The CDR3 DNA follows: TGTGCCAGCAGCCCCCTTTCCTACAATGAGCAGTTCTTC. It codes for CASSPLSYNEQFF. Complete variable domain (other parts from reference TRBV14 and TRBJ2-1): EAGVTQFPSHSVIEKGQTVTLRCDPISGHDNLYWYRRVMGKEIKFLLHFVKESKQDESGMPNNRFLAERTGGTYSTLKVQPAELEDSGVYFCASSPLSYNEQFFGPGTRLTVL.